This T cell receptor beta chain is drawn from a study of blood T cell repertoires in COVID-19 (dated by TCRdb to 2018 to 2020). Turning to the overall study: Collaborator samples came from the United States, Italy and Spain and covered acute and convalescent phases of COVID-19. Deeply sampled blood TCRbeta repertoires from subjects exposed to, actively infected with, or recovered from COVID-19 were included in the dataset. Samples came from the ongoing ImmuneRACE study (first 160 participants) plus 1,254 subjects from 6 global collaborators. The repertoires were released in a freely available public database intended as a resource for research on the immune response to SARS-CoV-2. Where available, HLA class I and class II types were taken from metadata supplied by the sample provider and were not determined by assay-based typing. The material from the prospective study consisted of cDNA or gDNA derived from T cells, B-cell-depleted T cells, or PBMCs. A de-identified subject ID, COVID-19 status, age in years and sex were almost always included in the sample metadata. The investigation overall reported the following: How much clinical and demographic metadata was included differed by source and by participant, and the metadata was provided uncurated.

Each collaborating institution followed its own protocols to collect whole blood in K2EDTA tubes. For TCRbeta analysis, collaborator samples were shipped as frozen whole blood, as isolated PBMCs, or as DNA extracted from either sample type. For this clone: Its specific antigen is unknown. No clone much larger than this one lies a single base away; base qualities are absent.

CDR1 and CDR2 (DFQATT, SNEGSKA) derive from the germline V gene (reference sequence). Including cysteine and phenylalanine, the CDR3 has 13 amino acids. The only DNA kept is the CDR3, 39 bases in frame from the first base. V trim: 3 bases; J trim: 8 bases; unmatched bases: 8. TCRbeta CDR3 regions were amplified from genomic DNA using the immunoSEQ Assay, a bias-controlled multiplex PCR. As for the original processing: Nucleated cell counts per sample were estimated from amplification of reference gene primers within the assay. To quantify the absolute abundance of each unique TCRbeta CDR3 rearrangement, sequence reads were collapsed and filtered. Productive Simpson clonality was computed per sample as the square root of Simpson's diversity index over productive rearrangements. In its TCRdb copy, this immuneACCESS table keeps in-frame sequences only and misses some clones. Where compared with another copy, unresolved V genes explain less than half of these, and the others have no known cause. That table furnishes V, J and clone size, whereas the DNA furnished D and trimming. The sample data list 200,000 to 250,000 clones, and around 90% of these were observed just once. The biggest ten clones account for around 1.6% of the sample.

The V and J genes are TRBV20-1 and TRBJ2-7; TRBD2 lines up with 9 middle nucleotides. The receptor comes from a man between 18 and 29 years old with active or convalescent COVID-19. Sequenced: peripheral blood. This receptor carries the CDR3 CSASEGLAFKQYF. The nucleotide sequence reads as follows: TGCAGTGCTAGTGAGGGACTAGCATTCAAGCAGTACTTC.